A single sample is the source of the 23 T cell receptor beta chains below, sequenced in a study of metastatic and nonmetastatic thyroid tumors. With MiXCR, TCRdb called clones anew from the PCR reads. In the table there are 84,000 or so clones, approximately 9% of which are singletons. Thyroid surgery was performed in patients who had received no treatment beforehand. Sequenced sample: blood. The receptors shown here come from a female donor with papillary thyroid cancer or a benign thyroid nodule (not recorded which). Some clones in this sample may be carry-over from other donors' samples.

This clone was recorded at least ten times. V usage is TRBV6-2 or TRBV6-3 and J usage is TRBJ2-3; 10 positions agree with TRBD2. There are 14 residues in the CDR3. Per the germline V gene, CDR1 is MNHEY and CDR2 is SVGEGT. Trimming removed 5 bases from V and 2 bases from J; junction bases left unmatched: 1. CDR3 DNA: TGTGCCAGCAGTAGCGGGGGGGCCACAGATACGCAGTATTTT. The encoded protein is CASSSGGATDTQYF.

This clone was seen ten or more times. The chain employs TRBV5-1 and TRBJ2-2; D remains ambiguous. This CDR3 has 15 amino acids. Trimming left V 0 bases short and J 0 bases short, with 6 bases between. Germline CDR1 SGHRS, CDR2 YFSETQ. The CDR3 sequence is CASSLVTSNTGELFF. In nucleotides, the CDR3 is TGCGCCAGCAGCTTGGTGACTTCGAACACCGGGGAGCTGTTTTTT.

This clone was seen many times. The rearrangement uses TRBV9 and TRBJ1-6; the D is unclear. Germline CDR1 SGDLS, CDR2 YYNGEE. Trimming removed 0 bases at V and 7 bases at J, with 8 bases between. The CDR3 runs to 14 residues. In DNA, the CDR3 is TGTGCCAGCAGCGTAGTGCAGGCAAATTCACCCCTCCACTTT. It specifies CASSVVQANSPLHF.

This clone showed up many times. This CDR3 is also generated by other DNA sequences in the sample. The chain has TRBV9 and TRBJ1-1; 10 positions agree with TRBD1. V lost 5 bases and J lost 1; bases outside the gene matches: 8. The CDR3 loop spans 16 amino acids. Germline assignment: CDR1 SGDLS and CDR2 YYNGEE. CDR3 coding DNA: TGTGCCAGCAGGAGGACCGGGACAGGGGCGAACACTGAAGCTTTCTTT. This encodes CASRRTGTGANTEAFF.

This clone was seen many times. The chain uses TRBV7-8 and TRBJ2-1, with 7 nucleotides matching TRBD2. Trimming at V came to 1 base and at J to 3 bases, leaving 9 bases not matched to a gene. The length of the CDR3 is 17 residues. The germline V gene encodes CDR1 SGHVS and CDR2 FQNEAQ. The chain's CDR3 is CASSLGRGGGLYNEQFF. The CDR3 coding sequence is TGTGCCAGCAGCTTAGGTCGGGGCGGGGGACTCTACAATGAGCAGTTCTTC. Full variable domain (missing parts from reference TRBV7-8 and TRBJ2-1): GAGVSQSPRYKVAKRGQDVALRCDPISGHVSLFWYQQALGQGPEFLTYFQNEAQLDKSGLPSDRFFAERPEGSVSTLKIQRTQQEDSAVYLCASSLGRGGGLYNEQFFGPGTRLTVL.

This clone has a count of ten or more. This chain connects TRBV7-3 to TRBJ1-1; no clear D. Between the trimmed V and J ends, which lost 0 bases and 7 bases, there was a span of 9 bases. The CDR3 totals 13 residues. The germline CDR1 and CDR2 sequences are SGHTA and FQGTGA. The CDR3 DNA sequence: TGTGCCAGCAGCTTAACGCACGGTCGTGAAGCTTTCTTT. It is translated as CASSLTHGREAFF.

This clone has ten or more counts. J is TRBJ1-5 and V is TRBV19; unclear D gene. This CDR3 has 14 amino acids. Trimming removed 1 base from V and 0 bases from J, with 4 bases in between. Germline V CDR1 and CDR2: LNHDA, SQIVND (reference sequence). In DNA form, the CDR3 reads TGTGCCAGTAGTATAGGGGATAGCAATCAGCCCCAGCATTTT. Translated, it gives CASSIGDSNQPQHF.

A note on this clone: A much larger clone lies one base from this, so it may be a read error. This CDR3 reads CASRPTSGADTLYF. CDR3 nucleotide sequence: TGTGCCAGCAGACCGACTAGCGGGGCGGACACCCTGTACTTC. The gene calls are TRBV5-8 and TRBJ2-4; TRBD2 matches at 11 bases. The CDR3 consists of 14 residues. Germline CDR1 is SGHTS and CDR2 is YDEGEE. The V gene end was trimmed by 5 bases and the J gene end by 15 bases; junction bases not matched to a gene: 13.

The chain carries TRBV7-6 and TRBJ1-6; D might be TRBD1 (6 bases). The CDR3 runs 15 residues. The V gene lost 0 bases and the J gene lost 7 bases, with 10 bases spanning the gap. Germline V CDR1 and CDR2: SGHVS, FNYEAQ. The CDR3 loop reads CASSLAHRANSPLHF. In DNA, the CDR3 is TGTGCCAGCAGCTTAGCGCACAGGGCGAATTCACCCCTCCACTTT.

V usage is TRBV9 and J usage is TRBJ2-7; TRBD1 aligns across 9 bases. Germline-derived CDR1 and CDR2 are SGDLS and YYNGEE. CDR3 size: 13 residues. V lost 8 bases and J lost 4; bases outside the gene matches: 7. CDR3 nucleotide sequence: TGTGCCAGTCTCGGGACAGGGATGTACGAGCAGTACTTC. This codes for CASLGTGMYEQYF.

Only a few counts were recorded for this clone. The genes are TRBV11-1 and TRBJ1-4, with D perhaps TRBD1 (5 bases). The V end lost 5 bases, the J end lost 0 bases, and 10 bases lay between the germline ends. The germline CDR1 and CDR2 sequences are SGHAT and FQDESV (reference sequence). The CDR3 is 15 amino acids. The CDR3 sequence is CASSGDGTTNEKLFF. CDR3 sequence (DNA): TGTGCCAGCAGCGGGGACGGTACAACTAATGAAAAACTGTTTTTT.

This clone was observed many times. This chain links TRBV5-1 with TRBJ1-1, with D perhaps matching TRBD1 (5 bases). CDR3 length equals 14 residues. The V gene lost 0 bases and the J gene lost 6 bases, with 12 bases spanning the gap. The V gene's germline CDR1 is SGHRS and CDR2 YFSETQ. This CDR3 is CASSLGGNRAEAFF. The CDR3 DNA is TGCGCCAGCAGCTTGGGGGGGAACCGAGCTGAAGCTTTCTTT.

This clone was seen at least ten times. V and J are TRBV6-4 and TRBJ2-3, with D tentatively TRBD2 (5 bases). The CDR3 runs 15 residues. CDR1 and CDR2 from the germline V gene are MRHNA and SNTAGT. V lost 0 bases to trimming and J lost 1 base, with 8 bases between them. CDR3 in DNA: TGTGCCAGCAGTGACTCGCTTAGCGGCACAGATACGCAGTATTTT. This sequence encodes CASSDSLSGTDTQYF.

At least ten counts were recorded for this clone. The CDR3 DNA reads as TGTGCCAGCAGCTCCGGTCAGGGGGCAGATACGCAGTATTTT. This encodes CASSSGQGADTQYF. This rearrangement joins TRBV7-3 to TRBJ2-3; 7 nucleotides match TRBD1. CDR1 and CDR2 from the germline V gene are SGHTA and FQGTGA. CDR3 size: 14 residues. Trimming removed 4 bases from V and 4 bases from J; junction bases left unmatched: 5.

V usage is TRBV10-3 and J usage is TRBJ2-5; the D gene could be TRBD1 or TRBD2 (5 bases each). V dropped 8 bases and J dropped 1 base, with 11 bases sitting between them. This CDR3 region has 13 residues. Germline V gives CDR1 ENHRY, CDR2 SYGVKD. CDR3 loop: CAIEGPTQETQYF. In DNA form, the CDR3 reads TGTGCCATCGAGGGACCCACCCAAGAGACCCAGTACTTC.

This clone was observed many times. The sample holds other DNA sequences that translate to the same CDR3. This chain connects TRBV6-1 to TRBJ2-3; 13 nucleotides align to TRBD2. The J segment lost 4 bases and the V segment lost 3 bases, leaving 1 base of the junction unmatched. The germline V gene has CDR1 MNHNS and CDR2 SASEGT. The CDR3 totals 15 residues. CDR3 DNA: TGTGCCAGCAGTGAGACTAGCGGGGGGCCAGATACGCAGTATTTT. It translates to CASSETSGGPDTQYF.

This clone was seen repeatedly, ten times or more. This sequence joins TRBV7-9 and TRBJ1-6, with TRBD1 matching over 7 bases. This CDR3 has 14 residues. J was trimmed by 9 bases and V by 1 base; bases with no gene match: 3. The germline CDR1 and CDR2 sequences are SEHNR and FQNEAQ (reference sequence). The DNA for the CDR3 is TGTGCCAGCAGCTTAGGACAGGGCCCTTCACCCCTCCACTTT. Translated, it gives CASSLGQGPSPLHF.

This clone has just a few counts. The rearrangement links TRBV18 to TRBJ2-7; 7 nucleotides align to TRBD1. Germline assignment: CDR1 KGHSH and CDR2 LQKENI. V trimming: 4 bases; J trimming: 2 bases; junction bases outside the gene matches: 8. The CDR3 has 15 residues. The CDR3 coding sequence is TGTGCCAGCTCACTAATAGGACAGGCCGCCTACGAGCAGTACTTC. Its protein is CASSLIGQAAYEQYF.

This clone is labeled medium-sized (0.01 to 0.1%). The chain is built from TRBV4-1 and TRBJ2-7; 9 nucleotides line up with TRBD1. V was pared by 0 bases and J by 2 bases, with 2 bases of the junction left unmatched. Per germline, CDR1 MGHRA and CDR2 YSYEKL. The CDR3 consists of 15 residues. In DNA, the CDR3 is TGCGCCAGCAGCCAAGAGGGGACAGGGACCTACGAGCAGTACTTC. Translated, it gives CASSQEGTGTYEQYF.

Comments on this clone: One base away lies a much larger clone, so this may be a sequencing read error. Additional DNA sequences in this sample encode the identical CDR3. The chain uses TRBV7-6 and TRBJ1-1; possible D gene TRBD1, 5 bases. Per germline, CDR1 SGHVS and CDR2 FNYEAQ. The CDR3 contains 13 residues. The CDR3 reads CASSRDLNTEAFF. The DNA of the CDR3 is TGCGCCAGCAGCAGGGACTTGAACACTGAAGCTTTCTTT.

At least ten counts were recorded for this clone. The chain links TRBV20-1 to TRBJ2-5; D tentatively fits TRBD1 or TRBD2 (7 bases each). The germline V and J ends were trimmed by 1 base and 6 bases, with 18 bases remaining between them. Germline assignment: CDR1 DFQATT and CDR2 SNEGSKA (reference sequence). The CDR3 is 15 residues long. The CDR3 DNA sequence: TGCAGTGCTAGAGCTTCAGGGGGGGGCCGACAGACCCAGTACTTC. Protein product: CSARASGGGRQTQYF.

This clone was counted many times. DNA of the CDR3: TGTGCCAGCAGCTTGGGGGTCGTAGGAAACACCATATATTTT. Its translation: CASSLGVVGNTIYF. V usage is TRBV5-4 and J usage is TRBJ1-3, with D hard to call. This CDR3 region has 14 residues. Per germline, CDR1 SGHNT and CDR2 YYREEE (reference sequence). V lost 0 bases, J lost 4 bases, and 8 bases lay in between.

This clone was recorded many times. The CDR3 nucleotides are TGCAGTGCACGAAATGGACAGCGGCCCTCCTACGAGCAGTACTTC. This encodes CSARNGQRPSYEQYF. This sequence joins TRBV20-1 and TRBJ2-7; possible D gene TRBD1, 6 bases. V lost 6 bases, J lost 0 bases, and 18 bases lay in between. Germline CDR1 and CDR2: DFQATT and SNEGSKA (reference sequence). This CDR3 is 15 amino acids long.